These 8 T cell receptor beta chains originate from one sample sequenced in a study of follicular helper T cells after annual influenza vaccination. Time point noted: 2015-2016 season, pre-vaccination. TCRdb's table, derived via immunoSEQ multiplex PCR, lists solely in-frame clones and lacks some. The sample carries about 14,000 clones, 78% recorded once. Material: CXCR5- memory CD4+ T cells sorted from blood, obtained on the day of influenza vaccination. These receptors were collected from an adult who received the influenza vaccine.

The V call is TRBV6-5, the J call TRBJ2-7, with 9 bases matching TRBD1. The junction had 4 bases not matched to a gene; V was cut back by 5 bases and J by 2 bases. The CDR3 totals 14 residues. Per germline, CDR1 MNHEY and CDR2 SVGAGI. The CDR3 DNA reads as TGTGCCAGCAGTCCTGACAGGGGGACCTACGAGCAGTACTTC. Protein: CASSPDRGTYEQYF.

The chain carries TRBV2 and TRBJ1-5; D perhaps matches TRBD1 (5 bases). Deletions cut 4 bases from V and 6 bases from J, with 19 bases between. The CDR3 extends over 16 amino acids. Germline V gives CDR1 SNHLY, CDR2 FYNNEI. The CDR3 region has the DNA TGTGCCAGCAGTGCCCGGGACCCACTGGCGGGTCAGCCCCAGCATTTT. Translating it yields CASSARDPLAGQPQHF.

V is TRBV5-1 and J is TRBJ1-1, with 7 bases fitting TRBD1. The CDR3 extends over 14 amino acids. V lost 4 bases, J lost 3 bases, and 6 bases stayed unmatched. Germline-derived CDR1 and CDR2 are SGHRS and YFSETQ. CDR3 amino acids: CASSSLRGDTEAFF. CDR3 coding DNA: TGCGCCAGCAGCAGCCTCAGGGGGGACACTGAAGCTTTCTTT.

This clone appeared a single time. The chain couples TRBV2 to TRBJ2-3; D gene uncertain. V lost 3 bases to trimming and J lost 3 bases, with 10 bases between them. Germline CDR1 is SNHLY and CDR2 is FYNNEI. CDR3 length equals 14 residues. The CDR3 loop is CASSDEAETDTQYF. CDR3 DNA sequence: TGTGCCAGCAGTGATGAGGCGGAAACAGATACGCAGTATTTT. Full variable domain (missing parts from reference TRBV2 and TRBJ2-3): EPEVTQTPSHQVTQMGQEVILRCVPISNHLYFYWYRQILGQKVEFLVSFYNNEISEKSEIFDDQFSVERPDGSNFTLKIRSTKLEDSAMYFCASSDEAETDTQYFGPGTRLTVL.

This chain links TRBV5-1 with TRBJ2-7; D tentatively fits TRBD1 or TRBD2 (5 bases each). Trimming removed 4 bases from V and 2 bases from J, with 16 bases in between. This CDR3 spans 15 amino acids. Germline CDR1 and CDR2: SGHRS and YFSETQ. CDR3 loop: CASSLNRGAPYEQYF. The CDR3, as DNA: TGCGCCAGCAGCCTTAATAGAGGGGCCCCCTACGAGCAGTACTTC.

This sequence joins TRBV28 and TRBJ1-5; D not certain. Trimming pared 3 bases from V and 6 bases from J, leaving 12 bases between. CDR1 and CDR2 (germline): MDHEN, SYDVKM. This CDR3 is built from 14 residues. CDR3 coding DNA: TGTGCCAGCAGTTTTCGGAGGTCGAGTCAGCCCCAGCATTTT. Translated: CASSFRRSSQPQHF.

This rearrangement joins TRBV15 to TRBJ2-5, with no clear D. The CDR3 totals 16 residues. Looked up from germline, CDR1 is LNHNV and CDR2 is YYDKDF (reference sequence). V lost 2 bases, J lost 1 base, and 14 bases lay in between. CDR3: CATSRTYGSTQETQYF. DNA for the CDR3: TGTGCCACCAGCAGAACTTATGGAAGTACCCAAGAGACCCAGTACTTC.

This sequence joins TRBV6-6 and TRBJ2-7, with 8 bases lining up with TRBD1. The V gene end was trimmed by 4 bases and the J gene end by 3 bases; junction bases not matched to a gene: 2. Germline CDR1 reads MNHNY; CDR2 reads SVGAGI (reference sequence). The CDR3 is made up of 13 amino acids. The CDR3 spells CASSSGTGYEQYF. In nucleotides, the CDR3 is TGTGCCAGCAGTTCCGGGACAGGCTACGAGCAGTACTTC.